This TCR beta chain was sequenced for a study of T cell repertoires in cytomegalovirus infection. Study background: Public TCR beta signatures indicated both CMV infection and matching HLA type. Study observations and caveats: CMV-specific TCR beta clonotypes restricted by HLA-C dominated the ex vivo response.

Germline CDR1 LGHNA, CDR2 YNFKEQ. This CDR3 is built from 19 residues. TCRdb processed the reads anew with MiXCR; each CDR3 protein has one entry. The sample records about 920,000 distinct CDR3 sequences, 25% to 40% being singletons. As for this clonotype: Antigen specificity is unknown. One junction end disagrees with the germline gene, perhaps due to a read error.

The genes are TRBV4-2 and TRBJ2-1; D is undetermined. The material sequenced was cultured CD8+ T cells from PBMCs, taken from culture after CMV antigen stimulation. The TCR comes from a human donor in good health (CMV status not recorded). Some clones in this sample may be carry-over from other donors' samples. CDR3 residues: CASSQEGLVSYLSYYEQFF. The CDR3 nucleotides are TGTGCCAGCAGCCAAGAGGGTCTAGTTTCCTATCTATCCTACTATGAGCAGTTCTTC.